This TCR beta chain originates from a study of cytomegalovirus exposure and HLA in healthy donors. Concerning this clone: Its specificity is not known.

Notes on the study in general: Presence/absence analysis assumed near-uniform sequencing depth across donors.

Vbeta (60) and Jbeta (13) primers were used in the PCR. Data came from immunoSEQ multiplex PCR; TCRdb stores just in-frame clones and leaves some out. The profile shows roughly 120,000 clones, more than 60% of them singletons. This CDR3 is 15 amino acids long. Germline assignment: CDR1 SGHNT and CDR2 YENEEA. Trimming cost V 5 bases and J 5 bases; bases outside gene matches: 8. The receptor was derived from a woman aged 40 to 49 in good health and CMV-seropositive. Input material: PBMCs. The J gene is TRBJ2-5, the V gene TRBV11-3, with 10 nucleotides matching TRBD1. The CDR3 DNA sequence: TGTGCCAGCAGCGCCGGGGGACAGGGGAGGGAGACCCAGTACTTC. It specifies CASSAGGQGRETQYF.